These T cell receptor beta chains were read from a single sample in a study of blood T cell repertoires in COVID-19. TCRdb keeps only in-frame clones here, not all; method: immunoSEQ multiplex PCR. The repertoire holds over 65,000 clones, under 80% seen once, with roughly a third in the top ten. The sample was peripheral blood. Receptors were obtained from a man between 60 and 70 years old with COVID-19, enrolled during active disease. CDR3s include the opening cysteine and the closing phenylalanine or tryptophan. The D gene is left open where the match is weak. Clone size is stated in some rows and not others, as once, few, many or a class when expanded.

v_gene: TRBV19
abundance: once
j_gene: TRBJ2-2
d_gene: .
CDR3aa: CASSTGRAITGELFF
CDR3nt: TGTGCCAGTAGTACTGGTAGAGCAATCACCGGGGAGCTGTTTTTT

v_gene: TRBV5-1
abundance: .
j_gene: TRBJ2-7
d_gene: TRBD1
CDR3aa: CASSPNPGQGYEQYF
CDR3nt: TGCGCCAGCAGCCCGAATCCGGGACAGGGGTACGAGCAGTACTTC

v_gene: TRBV6-6
abundance: once
j_gene: TRBJ2-4
d_gene: .
CDR3aa: CASSYPNIGKNIQYF
CDR3nt: TGTGCCAGCAGTTACCCGAACATCGGGAAAAACATTCAGTACTTC

v_gene: TRBV3-1/TRBV3-2
abundance: .
j_gene: TRBJ2-5
d_gene: .
CDR3aa: CASSQGGTALSQETQYF
CDR3nt: TGTGCCAGCAGCCAAGGCGGGACAGCCCTTAGCCAAGAGACCCAGTACTTC

v_gene: TRBV6-5
abundance: .
j_gene: TRBJ2-7
d_gene: TRBD2
CDR3aa: CASNFSGGNSYEQYF
CDR3nt: TGTGCCAGCAATTTCAGCGGGGGGAACTCCTACGAGCAGTACTTC

v_gene: TRBV5-1
abundance: .
j_gene: TRBJ1-3
d_gene: .
CDR3aa: CASSHDRGTGNTIYF
CDR3nt: TGCGCCAGCAGCCACGACCGGGGAACAGGAAACACCATATATTTT

v_gene: TRBV18
abundance: few
j_gene: TRBJ2-3
d_gene: .
CDR3aa: CASSPFETSTDTQYF
CDR3nt: TGTGCCAGCTCACCATTCGAGACTAGCACAGATACGCAGTATTTT

v_gene: TRBV6-1
abundance: .
j_gene: TRBJ1-5
d_gene: .
CDR3aa: CASSEGSGQPQHF
CDR3nt: TGTGCCAGCAGTGAAGGGTCCGGTCAGCCCCAGCATTTT

v_gene: TRBV5-4
abundance: .
j_gene: TRBJ1-2
d_gene: .
CDR3aa: CASSLDPGVGNYGYTF
CDR3nt: TGTGCCAGCAGCTTGGATCCCGGGGTTGGCAACTATGGCTACACCTTC

v_gene: TRBV9
abundance: .
j_gene: TRBJ2-6
d_gene: .
CDR3aa: CASSADRNSGANVLTF
CDR3nt: TGTGCCAGCAGCGCCGACAGGAACTCTGGGGCCAACGTCCTGACTTTC

v_gene: TRBV7-2
abundance: .
j_gene: TRBJ2-3
d_gene: .
CDR3aa: CASRRTGIFSTDTQYF
CDR3nt: TGTGCCAGCCGTCGCACCGGGATCTTCAGCACAGATACGCAGTATTTT

v_gene: TRBV19
abundance: .
j_gene: TRBJ2-2
d_gene: TRBD1
CDR3aa: CASRDRDRRTGELFF
CDR3nt: TGTGCCAGTAGGGACCGGGACAGGCGGACCGGGGAGCTGTTTTTT

v_gene: TRBV5-1
abundance: .
j_gene: TRBJ2-3
d_gene: .
CDR3aa: CASSLANRQTPTDTQYF
CDR3nt: TGCGCCAGCAGCTTGGCCAATAGGCAGACTCCCACAGATACGCAGTATTTT

v_gene: TRBV7-9
abundance: .
j_gene: TRBJ1-1
d_gene: .
CDR3aa: CASSSSGQHTEAFF
CDR3nt: TGTGCCAGCAGTTCTTCCGGACAGCACACTGAAGCTTTCTTT

v_gene: TRBV30
abundance: .
j_gene: TRBJ2-5
d_gene: TRBD1
CDR3aa: CAWSRSRGETQYF
CDR3nt: TGTGCCTGGAGCCGCAGCAGGGGGGAGACCCAGTACTTC

v_gene: TRBV7-3
abundance: once
j_gene: TRBJ2-5
d_gene: .
CDR3aa: CASSPDGGGQETQYF
CDR3nt: TGTGCCAGCAGCCCCGACGGCGGCGGCCAAGAGACCCAGTACTTC

v_gene: TRBV19
abundance: .
j_gene: TRBJ2-2
d_gene: TRBD1
CDR3aa: CASSGTGFRELFF
CDR3nt: TGTGCCAGTAGTGGGACAGGGTTCCGGGAGCTGTTTTTT

v_gene: TRBV9
abundance: .
j_gene: TRBJ2-7
d_gene: TRBD2
CDR3aa: CASSFDSGDEQYF
CDR3nt: TGTGCCAGCAGCTTTGACAGCGGGGACGAGCAGTACTTC

v_gene: TRBV7-7
abundance: .
j_gene: TRBJ1-2
d_gene: TRBD1
CDR3aa: CASSPPPGTEYGYTF
CDR3nt: TGTGCTAGCAGCCCCCCTCCCGGGACAGAATATGGCTACACCTTC

v_gene: TRBV11-2
abundance: .
j_gene: TRBJ1-2
d_gene: .
CDR3aa: CASSPQLDRRFYGYTF
CDR3nt: TGTGCCAGCAGCCCCCAATTGGACAGACGCTTCTATGGCTACACCTTC

v_gene: TRBV5-1
abundance: few
j_gene: TRBJ2-7
d_gene: .
CDR3aa: CASSFYRGSYEQYF
CDR3nt: TGCGCCAGCAGCTTTTATAGGGGCTCCTACGAGCAGTACTTC

v_gene: TRBV5-5
abundance: .
j_gene: TRBJ2-7
d_gene: TRBD1
CDR3aa: CASNVGQGAQQYF
CDR3nt: TGTGCCAGCAATGTCGGGCAGGGGGCCCAGCAGTACTTC

v_gene: TRBV5-1
abundance: .
j_gene: TRBJ1-1
d_gene: .
CDR3aa: CASSEGSTTEAFF
CDR3nt: TGCGCCAGCAGCGAAGGGAGCACCACTGAAGCTTTCTTT

v_gene: TRBV19
abundance: .
j_gene: TRBJ2-2
d_gene: .
CDR3aa: CASSILVANTGELFF
CDR3nt: TGTGCCAGTAGTATATTGGTAGCGAACACCGGGGAGCTGTTTTTT

v_gene: TRBV6-5
abundance: few
j_gene: TRBJ1-2
d_gene: TRBD1
CDR3aa: CASSSQGGAGGYTF
CDR3nt: TGTGCCAGCAGTTCCCAAGGGGGCGCGGGTGGCTACACCTTC

v_gene: TRBV30
abundance: .
j_gene: TRBJ1-1
d_gene: .
CDR3aa: CALGQPMYTEAFF
CDR3nt: TGTGCCTTAGGACAGCCGATGTACACTGAAGCTTTCTTT

v_gene: TRBV25-1
abundance: .
j_gene: TRBJ1-2
d_gene: TRBD1
CDR3aa: CASIGTGTLRGYTF
CDR3nt: TGTGCCAGCATTGGGACAGGGACCCTCCGCGGCTACACCTTC

v_gene: TRBV25-1
abundance: .
j_gene: TRBJ2-3
d_gene: TRBD2
CDR3aa: CASSESRGGPLDTQYF
CDR3nt: TGTGCCAGCAGTGAAAGTCGCGGGGGGCCCCTGGATACGCAGTATTTT

v_gene: TRBV7-3
abundance: .
j_gene: TRBJ1-2
d_gene: TRBD1
CDR3aa: CASSSTPGQGIGYTF
CDR3nt: TGTGCCAGCAGCTCAACCCCGGGACAGGGTATCGGCTACACCTTC

v_gene: TRBV5-5
abundance: .
j_gene: TRBJ2-7
d_gene: .
CDR3aa: CASSLTGTYEQYF
CDR3nt: TGTGCCAGCAGCTTGACAGGGACCTACGAGCAGTACTTC

v_gene: TRBV6-5
abundance: .
j_gene: TRBJ2-3
d_gene: TRBD1
CDR3aa: CASSPDRGDTQYF
CDR3nt: TGTGCCAGCAGTCCCGACAGGGGTGATACGCAGTATTTT

v_gene: TRBV10-3
abundance: .
j_gene: TRBJ1-2
d_gene: TRBD1
CDR3aa: CAIRPGGAGYTF
CDR3nt: TGTGCCATCAGACCAGGGGGCGCGGGCTACACCTTC

v_gene: TRBV18
abundance: .
j_gene: TRBJ2-5
d_gene: .
CDR3aa: CASSPERETQYF
CDR3nt: TGTGCCAGCTCACCAGAGAGAGAGACCCAGTACTTC

v_gene: TRBV7-8
abundance: .
j_gene: TRBJ1-6
d_gene: TRBD1
CDR3aa: CASSLAWTGGSNSPLHF
CDR3nt: TGTGCCAGCAGCTTAGCGTGGACAGGGGGTTCTAATTCACCCCTCCACTTT

v_gene: TRBV27
abundance: many
j_gene: TRBJ2-1
d_gene: TRBD2
CDR3aa: CASSGLAGAYPYNEQFF
CDR3nt: TGTGCCAGCAGTGGACTAGCGGGAGCTTATCCCTACAATGAGCAGTTCTTC

v_gene: TRBV25-1
abundance: .
j_gene: TRBJ2-7
d_gene: TRBD1
CDR3aa: CASSESFRDRRSYEQYF
CDR3nt: TGTGCCAGCAGTGAGTCTTTCCGGGACAGGCGATCCTACGAGCAGTACTTC

v_gene: TRBV19
abundance: .
j_gene: TRBJ1-1
d_gene: .
CDR3aa: CASSTQGMNTEAFF
CDR3nt: TGTGCCAGTAGTACCCAGGGGATGAACACTGAAGCTTTCTTT